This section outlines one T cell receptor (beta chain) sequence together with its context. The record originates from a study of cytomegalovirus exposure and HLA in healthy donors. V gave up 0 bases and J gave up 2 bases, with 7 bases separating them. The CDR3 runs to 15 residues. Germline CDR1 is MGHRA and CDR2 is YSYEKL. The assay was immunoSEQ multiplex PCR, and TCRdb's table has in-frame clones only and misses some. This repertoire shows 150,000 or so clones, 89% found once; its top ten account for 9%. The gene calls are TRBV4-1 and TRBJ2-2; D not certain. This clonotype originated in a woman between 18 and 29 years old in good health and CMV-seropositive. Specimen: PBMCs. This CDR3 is CASSQDRVNTGELFF. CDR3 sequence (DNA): TGCGCCAGCAGCCAAGATCGGGTAAACACCGGGGAGCTGTTTTTT.